The entry that follows covers one T cell receptor beta chain sequence. Its antigen is undetermined. This specimen belongs to a study of post-analysis software for immune sequencing data. The germline V gene has CDR1 MNHEY and CDR2 SVGAGI. Between the trimmed V and J ends, which lost 4 bases and 0 bases, there was a span of 7 bases. The CDR3 is made up of 14 amino acids. Included in the TCR beta cDNA libraries were unique molecular identifiers. TCRdb re-analysed the PCR reads in MiXCR, keeping a single row per CDR3 protein. The table records hundreds of thousands of distinct CDR3 sequences, 30% of them present only once. Study findings and constraints: When patients were compared with controls, 5 or 6 TRBV segments were more frequent, TRBV5-6, TRBV5-1 and TRBV20-1 among them. Batch-mates among the samples co-clustered strongly by F measure. Comparison with controls showed significantly lower normalized Chao1 diversity in multiple sclerosis patients.

Material for sequencing was blood. The receptor was derived from a girl aged 10 to 17 with multiple sclerosis. The chain couples TRBV6-5 to TRBJ1-5; D not resolved. The CDR3 bases are TGTGCCAGCAGTTTTAGGTATAGCAATCAGCCCCAGCATTTT. It specifies CASSFRYSNQPQHF.